This record covers a single TCR beta chain. Its antigen is still unknown. The CDR3 is 13 residues long. Trimming at V came to 6 bases and at J to 13 bases, leaving 12 bases not matched to a gene. Germline lookup yields CDR1 MNHNS and CDR2 SASEGT. Not enrolled were patients with uncontrolled infection, other autoimmune disease, pregnancy or lactation. The diagnoses drew upon clinical symptoms, serum thyroxine and TRAb, thyroid ultrasound and orbital computed tomography. The sample is drawn from a study of T cells in Graves' hyperthyroidism and ophthalmopathy. General study points: From stable hyperthyroidism, ophthalmopathy was separated by a 13 V-J model.

RNA transcripts gave rise to amplified TCR beta CDR3 regions. A set of HTBI primers served as the primers for a first-round RT-PCR of the TCR CDR3. TCRdb re-analysed the multiplex PCR reads in MiXCR, keeping a single row per CDR3 protein. Here the sample spans approximately 410,000 distinct CDR3 sequences, roughly 15% being singletons. Sequences were obtained from blood. The V and J genes are TRBV6-1 and TRBJ2-4; 7 bases match TRBD1. The receptor was isolated from a woman between 18 and 30 years old with Graves' hyperthyroidism. CDR3: CASRSDREIKQYF. The CDR3 bases are TGTGCCAGCAGATCCGACAGGGAGATTAAACAGTACTTC.